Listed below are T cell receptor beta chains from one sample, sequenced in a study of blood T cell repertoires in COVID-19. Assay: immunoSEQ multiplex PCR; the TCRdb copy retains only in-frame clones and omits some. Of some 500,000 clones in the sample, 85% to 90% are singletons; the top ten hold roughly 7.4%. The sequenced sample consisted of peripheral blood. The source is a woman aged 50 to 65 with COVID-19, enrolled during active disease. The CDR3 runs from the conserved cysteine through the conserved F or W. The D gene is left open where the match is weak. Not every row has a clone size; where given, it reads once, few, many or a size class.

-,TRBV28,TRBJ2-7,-,TGTGCCAGCAGTTTAAAGGCGCAGGGTCGGCGCGAGCAGTACTTC,CASSLKAQGRREQYF
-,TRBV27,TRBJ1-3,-,TGTGCCAGCAGTTCCTACGGCTCTGGAAACACCATATATTTT,CASSSYGSGNTIYF
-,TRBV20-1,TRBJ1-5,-,TGCAGTGCTAGTAAACAGGGTGGAAATCAGCCCCAGCATTTT,CSASKQGGNQPQHF
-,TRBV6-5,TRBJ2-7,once,TGTGCCAGCAGTTACGGGCAGGGGATGTACGAGCAGTACTTC,CASSYGQGMYEQYF
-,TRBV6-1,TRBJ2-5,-,TGTGCCAGCAGTGAAGCGGTGGCTAGCCAGACCCAGTACTTC,CASSEAVASQTQYF
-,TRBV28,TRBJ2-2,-,TGTGCCAGCACCCCGGGGAGCAGCACCGGGGAGCTGTTTTTT,CASTPGSSTGELFF
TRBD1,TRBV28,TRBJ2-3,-,TGTGCCAGCACCCAAGGACAGGGAGCAGATACGCAGTATTTT,CASTQGQGADTQYF
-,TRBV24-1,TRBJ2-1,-,TGTGCCACCAGTGACCGCCTGACTGGTGAGCAGTTCTTC,CATSDRLTGEQFF
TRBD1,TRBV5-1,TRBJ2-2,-,TGCGCCAGCAGCCCCCAGAAGAGAGGAACAGGGGGTCCCGGGGAGCTGTTTTTT,CASSPQKRGTGGPGELFF
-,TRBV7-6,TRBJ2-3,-,TGTGCCAGCAGCTCTAAGGGGGGGCGGACAACAGATACGCAGTATTTT,CASSSKGGRTTDTQYF
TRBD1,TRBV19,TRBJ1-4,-,TGTGCCAGTAGAGGGACAGGGGAACATGAAAAACTGTTTTTT,CASRGTGEHEKLFF
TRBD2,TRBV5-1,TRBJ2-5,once,TGCGCCAGCAGCGCCAGCGGGGCGCCCCAAGAGACCCAGTACTTC,CASSASGAPQETQYF
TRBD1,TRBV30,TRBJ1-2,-,TGTGCCTGGACCCGCGACAGGGGAGACGATGGCTACACCTTC,CAWTRDRGDDGYTF
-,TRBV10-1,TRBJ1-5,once,TGCGCCAGCAGTCAACAGCTGAATCAGCCCCAGCATTTT,CASSQQLNQPQHF
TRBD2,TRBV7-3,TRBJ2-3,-,TGTGCCAGCAGCCCCCTGACTAGCGAGGGATCAGATACGCAGTATTTT,CASSPLTSEGSDTQYF
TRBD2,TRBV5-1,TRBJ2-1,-,TGCGCCAGCAGCCAAGGACTAGCGGGGGTCGGTGAGCAGTTCTTC,CASSQGLAGVGEQFF
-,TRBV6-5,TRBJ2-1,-,TGTGCCAGCACTATTGCCCCCAATGAGCAGTTCTTC,CASTIAPNEQFF
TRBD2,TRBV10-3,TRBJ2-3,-,TGTGCCATCCAAGCGGGGGGGCCAGATACGCAGTATTTT,CAIQAGGPDTQYF
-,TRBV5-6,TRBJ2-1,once,TGTGCCAGCAGCCCGCTGAGCGTTTACAATGAGCAGTTCTTC,CASSPLSVYNEQFF
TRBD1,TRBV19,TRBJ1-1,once,TGTGCCAGTAGATGGGACAGATTGAACACTGAAGCTTTCTTT,CASRWDRLNTEAFF
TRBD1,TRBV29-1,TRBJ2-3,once,TGCAGCGCTATATTACAGGGGTCTAGCACAGATACGCAGTATTTT,CSAILQGSSTDTQYF
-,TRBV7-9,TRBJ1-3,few,TGTGCCAGCAGCTTAGGAGGGTCGGGAAACACCATATATTTT,CASSLGGSGNTIYF
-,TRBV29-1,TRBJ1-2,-,TGCAGCACTGGAGCTCTTGACAGCACCTATGGCTACACCTTC,CSTGALDSTYGYTF
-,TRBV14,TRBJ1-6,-,TGTGCCAGCAGCCCTTCAGGCGATTCACCCCTCCACTTT,CASSPSGDSPLHF
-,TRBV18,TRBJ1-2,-,TGTGCCAGCTCACCGGCGGGGGCTACTTTAAACTATGGCTACACCTTC,CASSPAGATLNYGYTF
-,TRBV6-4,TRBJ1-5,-,TGTGCCAGCACGACGAAAGGGGATTGCAATCAGCCCCAGCATTTT,CASTTKGDCNQPQHF
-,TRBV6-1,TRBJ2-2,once,TGTGCCAGCAGTGAACCCTGGGCACAGGGATACACCGGGGAGCTGTTTTTT,CASSEPWAQGYTGELFF
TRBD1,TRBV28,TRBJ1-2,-,TGTGCCAGCATTGGGATTTCCGGGACAGGCTATGGCTACACCTTC,CASIGISGTGYGYTF